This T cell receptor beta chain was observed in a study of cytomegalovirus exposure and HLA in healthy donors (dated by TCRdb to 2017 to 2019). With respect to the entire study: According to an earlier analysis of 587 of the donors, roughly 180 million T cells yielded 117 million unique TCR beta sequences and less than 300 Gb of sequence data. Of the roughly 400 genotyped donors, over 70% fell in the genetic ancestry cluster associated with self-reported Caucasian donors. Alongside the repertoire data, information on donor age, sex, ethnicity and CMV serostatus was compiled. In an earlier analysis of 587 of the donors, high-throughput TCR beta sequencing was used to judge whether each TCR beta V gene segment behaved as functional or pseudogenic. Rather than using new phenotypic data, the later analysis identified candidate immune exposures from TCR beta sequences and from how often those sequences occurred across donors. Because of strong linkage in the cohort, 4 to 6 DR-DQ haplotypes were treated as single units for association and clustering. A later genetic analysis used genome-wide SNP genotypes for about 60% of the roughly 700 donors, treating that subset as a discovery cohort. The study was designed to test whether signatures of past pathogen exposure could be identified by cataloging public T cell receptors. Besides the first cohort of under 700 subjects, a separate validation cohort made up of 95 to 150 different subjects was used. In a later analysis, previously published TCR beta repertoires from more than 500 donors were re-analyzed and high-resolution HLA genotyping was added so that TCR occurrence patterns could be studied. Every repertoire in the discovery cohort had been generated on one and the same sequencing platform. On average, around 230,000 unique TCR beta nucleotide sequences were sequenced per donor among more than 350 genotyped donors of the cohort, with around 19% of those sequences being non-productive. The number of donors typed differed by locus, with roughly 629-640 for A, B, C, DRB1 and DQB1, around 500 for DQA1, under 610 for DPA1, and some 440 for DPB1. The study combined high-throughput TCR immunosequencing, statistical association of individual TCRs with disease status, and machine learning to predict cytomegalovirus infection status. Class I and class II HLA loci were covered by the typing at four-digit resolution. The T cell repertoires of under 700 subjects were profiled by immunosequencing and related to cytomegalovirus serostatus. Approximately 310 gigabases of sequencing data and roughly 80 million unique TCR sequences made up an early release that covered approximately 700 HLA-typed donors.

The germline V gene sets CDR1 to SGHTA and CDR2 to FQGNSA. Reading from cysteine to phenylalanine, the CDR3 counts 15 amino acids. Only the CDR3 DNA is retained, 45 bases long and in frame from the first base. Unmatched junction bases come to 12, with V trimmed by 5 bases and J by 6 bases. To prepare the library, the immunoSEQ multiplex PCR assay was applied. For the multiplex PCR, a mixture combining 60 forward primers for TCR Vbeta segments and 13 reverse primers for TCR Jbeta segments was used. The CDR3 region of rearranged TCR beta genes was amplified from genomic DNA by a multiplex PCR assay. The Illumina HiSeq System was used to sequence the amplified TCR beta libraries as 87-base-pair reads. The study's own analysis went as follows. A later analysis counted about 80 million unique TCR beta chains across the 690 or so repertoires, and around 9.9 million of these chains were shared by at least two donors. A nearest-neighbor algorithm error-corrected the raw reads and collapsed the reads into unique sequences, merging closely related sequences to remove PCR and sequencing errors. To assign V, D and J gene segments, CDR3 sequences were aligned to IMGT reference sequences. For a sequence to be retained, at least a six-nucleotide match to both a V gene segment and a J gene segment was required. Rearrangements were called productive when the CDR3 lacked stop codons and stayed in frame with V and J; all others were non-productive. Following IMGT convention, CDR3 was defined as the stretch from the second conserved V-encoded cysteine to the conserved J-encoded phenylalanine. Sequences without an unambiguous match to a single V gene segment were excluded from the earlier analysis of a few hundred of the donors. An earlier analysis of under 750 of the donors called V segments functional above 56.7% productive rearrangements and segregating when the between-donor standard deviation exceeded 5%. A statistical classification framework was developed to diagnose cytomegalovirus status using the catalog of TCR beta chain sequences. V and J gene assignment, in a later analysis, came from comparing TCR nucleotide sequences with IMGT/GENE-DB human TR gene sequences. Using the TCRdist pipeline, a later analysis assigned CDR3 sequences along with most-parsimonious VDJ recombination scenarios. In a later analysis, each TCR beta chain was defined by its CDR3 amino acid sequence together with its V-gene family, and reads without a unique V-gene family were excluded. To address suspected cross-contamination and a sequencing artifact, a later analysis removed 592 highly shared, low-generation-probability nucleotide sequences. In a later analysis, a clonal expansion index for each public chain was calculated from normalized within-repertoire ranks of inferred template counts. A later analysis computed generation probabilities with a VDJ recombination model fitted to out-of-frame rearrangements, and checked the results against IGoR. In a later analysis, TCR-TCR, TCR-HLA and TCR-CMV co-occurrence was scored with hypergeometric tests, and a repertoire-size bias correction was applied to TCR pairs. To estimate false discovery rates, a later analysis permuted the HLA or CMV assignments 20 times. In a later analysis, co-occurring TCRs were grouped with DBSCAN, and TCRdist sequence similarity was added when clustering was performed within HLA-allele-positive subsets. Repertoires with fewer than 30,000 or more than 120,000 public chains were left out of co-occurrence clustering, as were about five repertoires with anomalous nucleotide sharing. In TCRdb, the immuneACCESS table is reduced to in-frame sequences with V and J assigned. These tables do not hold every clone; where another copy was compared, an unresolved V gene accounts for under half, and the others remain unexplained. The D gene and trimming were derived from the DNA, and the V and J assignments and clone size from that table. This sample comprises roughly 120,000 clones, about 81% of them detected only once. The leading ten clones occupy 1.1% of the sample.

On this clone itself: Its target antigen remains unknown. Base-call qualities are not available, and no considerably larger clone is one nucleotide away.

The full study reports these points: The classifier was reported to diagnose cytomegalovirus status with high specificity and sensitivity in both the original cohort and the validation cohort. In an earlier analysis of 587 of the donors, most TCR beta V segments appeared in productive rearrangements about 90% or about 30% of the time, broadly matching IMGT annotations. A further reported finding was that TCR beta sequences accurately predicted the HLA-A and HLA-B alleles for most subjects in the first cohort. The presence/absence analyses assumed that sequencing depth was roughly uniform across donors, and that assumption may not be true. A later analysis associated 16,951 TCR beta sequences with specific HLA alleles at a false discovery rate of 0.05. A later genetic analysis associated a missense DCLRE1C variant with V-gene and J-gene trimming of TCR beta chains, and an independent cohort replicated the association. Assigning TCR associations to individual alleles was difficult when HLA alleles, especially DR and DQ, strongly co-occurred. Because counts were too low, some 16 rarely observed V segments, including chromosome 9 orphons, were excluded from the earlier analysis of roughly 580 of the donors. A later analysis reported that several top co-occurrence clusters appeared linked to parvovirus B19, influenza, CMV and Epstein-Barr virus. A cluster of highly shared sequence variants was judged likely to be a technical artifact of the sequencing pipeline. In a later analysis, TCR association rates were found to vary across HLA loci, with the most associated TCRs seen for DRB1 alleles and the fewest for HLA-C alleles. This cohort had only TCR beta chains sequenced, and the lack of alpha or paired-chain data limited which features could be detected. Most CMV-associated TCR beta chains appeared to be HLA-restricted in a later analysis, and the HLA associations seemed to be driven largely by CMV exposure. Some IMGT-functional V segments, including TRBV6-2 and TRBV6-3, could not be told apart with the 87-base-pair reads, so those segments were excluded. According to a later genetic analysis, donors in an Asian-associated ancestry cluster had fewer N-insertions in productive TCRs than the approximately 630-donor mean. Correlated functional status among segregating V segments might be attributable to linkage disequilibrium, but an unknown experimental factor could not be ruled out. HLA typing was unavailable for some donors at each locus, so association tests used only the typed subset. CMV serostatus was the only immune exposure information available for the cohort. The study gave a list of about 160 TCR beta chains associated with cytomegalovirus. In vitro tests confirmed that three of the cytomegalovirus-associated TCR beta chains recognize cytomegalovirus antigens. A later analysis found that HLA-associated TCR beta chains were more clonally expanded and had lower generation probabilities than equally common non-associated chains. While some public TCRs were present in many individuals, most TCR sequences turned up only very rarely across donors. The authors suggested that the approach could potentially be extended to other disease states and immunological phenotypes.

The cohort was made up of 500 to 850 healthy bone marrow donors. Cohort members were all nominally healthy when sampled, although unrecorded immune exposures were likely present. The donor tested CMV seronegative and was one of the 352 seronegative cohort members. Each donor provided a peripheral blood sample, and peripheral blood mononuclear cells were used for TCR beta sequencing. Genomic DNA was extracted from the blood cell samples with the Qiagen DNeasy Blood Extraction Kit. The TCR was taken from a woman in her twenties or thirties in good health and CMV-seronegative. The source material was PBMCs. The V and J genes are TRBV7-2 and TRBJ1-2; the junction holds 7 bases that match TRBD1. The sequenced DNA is TGTGCCAGCAGCCTGACACTACAGGGGACTGATGGCTACACCTTC. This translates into CASSLTLQGTDGYTF.